The 7 T cell receptor beta chains in this list originate from one sample, sequenced in a study of blood T cell repertoires in COVID-19 (dated by TCRdb to the early 2020s). Receptors were amplified or captured by the immunoSEQ multiplex PCR assay. This immuneACCESS table, as held by TCRdb, lists in-frame sequences with V and J called but not all clones. Of the missing ones, under half trace to an unresolved V gene in checked studies; the others have no known cause. Counted in this sample were just under 350,000 clones; more than 70% of them appeared once. About 7% of the sample rests with the top ten. Sequenced material: peripheral blood. The receptors were sampled from a woman between 65 and 79 years old with COVID-19, enrolled during active disease.

The J gene is TRBJ2-1, the V gene TRBV3-1 (or the pseudogene TRBV3-2); the D is unclear. The CDR3 has 13 amino acids. V shed 0 bases and J shed 8 bases, with 8 bases lying between them. Germline loops: CDR1 LGHDT, CDR2 YNNKEL (reference sequence). This chain's CDR3 is CASSQELAYEQFF. The CDR3 DNA follows: TGTGCCAGCAGCCAAGAGTTAGCCTATGAGCAGTTCTTC.

This chain links TRBV9 with TRBJ2-5, with 7 positions matching TRBD2. V shed 4 bases, J shed 4 bases, and the junction held 10 bases outside the gene matches. From germline, CDR1 is SGDLS and CDR2 YYNGEE. CDR3 length: 15 residues. The CDR3 DNA reads as TGTGCCAGCAGCCCAGCAGCGGGGTCTTCAGAGACCCAGTACTTC. It yields the protein CASSPAAGSSETQYF.

J is TRBJ1-3 and V is TRBV6-5; D unclear. CDR1 is MNHEY, CDR2 SVGAGI, per germline. The CDR3 has 15 residues. V was cut by 6 bases and J by 2 bases, with 14 bases left in between. CDR3 protein: CASSRSRTAGNTIYF. CDR3 sequence (DNA): TGTGCCAGCAGCCGCAGTCGGACTGCTGGAAACACCATATATTTT.

The genes are TRBV24-1 and TRBJ2-5; 8 bases line up with TRBD1. Germline CDR1 is KGHDR and CDR2 is SFDVKD. This CDR3 spans 16 amino acids. With 3 bases clipped from V and 1 base from J, the junction kept 6 bases outside the gene matches. CDR3 nucleotides: TGTGCCACCAGTGATCCCGGGACAGGCTCCCAAGAGACCCAGTACTTC. It encodes CATSDPGTGSQETQYF.

Comments on this clone: The sample holds other DNA sequences that translate to the same CDR3. The chain carries TRBV7-9 and TRBJ1-5, with 10 bases aligning to TRBD1. Germline trimming cut 1 base from V and 7 bases from J; bases unmatched to any gene: 4. There are 15 residues in the CDR3. Germline lookup yields CDR1 SEHNR and CDR2 FQNEAQ (reference sequence). DNA for the CDR3: TGTGCCAGCAGCTTAGGACAGGGGGCAGGGCAGCCCCAGCATTTT. Amino acids: CASSLGQGAGQPQHF.

The chain employs TRBV5-1 and TRBJ2-7; TRBD1 matches at 8 bases. Trimming cost V 0 bases and J 7 bases; bases outside gene matches: 9. The CDR3 length is 15 residues. CDR1 and CDR2 (germline): SGHRS, YFSETQ. CDR3 loop: CASSLAGQGSREQYF. The CDR3 region has the DNA TGCGCCAGCAGCTTGGCCGGACAGGGTTCAAGGGAGCAGTACTTC.

The chain links TRBV4-1 to TRBJ2-7; maybe TRBD1 (7 bases). This CDR3 contains 14 residues. In germline, CDR1 is MGHRA, CDR2 YSYEKL. V was cut by 0 bases and J by 5 bases, with 11 bases left in between. The CDR3 reads CASSQDRGVNEQYF. The CDR3 nucleotides are TGCGCCAGCAGCCAAGACAGGGGGGTCAACGAGCAGTACTTC.